These T cell receptor beta chains were read from a single sample in a study of prognosis after radiotherapy for stage I lung cancer. Via MiXCR, TCRdb re-called the multiplex PCR reads, giving one row per CDR3 protein. Seen here are over 20,000 distinct CDR3 sequences, approximately 42% observed once, and the top ten hold approximately 50%. The sample in question was PBMCs, obtained before or after stereotactic body radiation therapy (not recorded which). The receptors stem from a donor aged 50 or older with non-small cell lung cancer. The CDR3 runs from the conserved cysteine through the conserved F or W. The listing skips clone size in some rows; elsewhere it reads once, few, many or a size class.

TRBJ1-2	TRBV5-1	-	CASSLGTGVDPGYTF
TRBJ1-2	TRBV13	many	CASSLSGDRGLYGYTF
TRBJ2-5	TRBV15	many	CATSRSLGPQETQYF
TRBJ1-1	TRBV10-3	-	CAISAQTDSNTEAFF
TRBJ2-7	TRBV7-9	many	CASSAGEQYF
TRBJ2-1	TRBV10-2	many	CASSEVGLAGRINNEQFF
TRBJ1-2	TRBV24-1	-	CATGDFGAVGNYGYTF
TRBJ1-1	TRBV20-1	many	CSASRDARYTEAFF
TRBJ2-7	TRBV9	-	CASSVVRGRGVAEQYF
TRBJ2-7	TRBV25-1	-	CASRVTEGTGNHEQYF
TRBJ2-7	TRBV7-6	many	CASSSSNYEQYF
TRBJ2-7	TRBV12-3/TRBV12-4	-	CASIRTRSSYDQYF
TRBJ2-2	TRBV5-1	many	CASAEDSVTGELFF
TRBJ2-7	TRBV27	-	CASIPLAGSYEQYF
TRBJ2-1	TRBV20-1	many	CSARGGAAYNEQFF
TRBJ1-1	TRBV19	many	CASSIVVWDGGDTEAFF
TRBJ2-5	TRBV5-1	many	CASFPGGGRQETQYF
TRBJ2-5	TRBV12-3/TRBV12-4	few	CASGTNGETQYF
TRBJ2-7	TRBV6-1	once	CASSKGEVRGGGEQYF
TRBJ1-4	TRBV5-4	-	CASSHNRGVNEKLFF
TRBJ2-1	TRBV5-1	many	CASSLGDRTHNEQFF
TRBJ2-2	TRBV12-3/TRBV12-4	-	CASSRTSWAGELFF
TRBJ2-2	TRBV5-1	once	CASGTSGSFAGELFF
TRBJ1-1	TRBV5-1	many	CASSLGFGGAEAFF
TRBJ1-2	TRBV6-1	-	CASMALGYGYTF
TRBJ2-5	TRBV28	many	CASRGGGRAGETQYF
TRBJ1-5	TRBV4-1	many	CASSQAGNGDRPSNQPQHF
TRBJ1-4	TRBV4-2	many	CASSQEGPTNEKLFF
TRBJ2-7	TRBV30	many	CAWSVPGGNYEQYF